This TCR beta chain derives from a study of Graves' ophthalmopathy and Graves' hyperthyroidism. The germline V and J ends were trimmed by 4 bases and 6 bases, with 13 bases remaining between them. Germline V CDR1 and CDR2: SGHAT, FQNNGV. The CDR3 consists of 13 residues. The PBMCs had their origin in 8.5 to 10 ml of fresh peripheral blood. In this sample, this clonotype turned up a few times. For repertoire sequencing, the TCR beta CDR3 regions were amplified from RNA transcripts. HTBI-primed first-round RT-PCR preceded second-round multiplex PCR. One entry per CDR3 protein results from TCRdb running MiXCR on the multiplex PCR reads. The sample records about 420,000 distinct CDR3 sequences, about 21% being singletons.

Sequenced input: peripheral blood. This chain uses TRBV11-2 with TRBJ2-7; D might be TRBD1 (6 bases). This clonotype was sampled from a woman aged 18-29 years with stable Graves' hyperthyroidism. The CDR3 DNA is TGTGCCAGCAGCTCGTGGGGGCAGGTCGAGCAGTACTTC. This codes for CASSSWGQVEQYF.